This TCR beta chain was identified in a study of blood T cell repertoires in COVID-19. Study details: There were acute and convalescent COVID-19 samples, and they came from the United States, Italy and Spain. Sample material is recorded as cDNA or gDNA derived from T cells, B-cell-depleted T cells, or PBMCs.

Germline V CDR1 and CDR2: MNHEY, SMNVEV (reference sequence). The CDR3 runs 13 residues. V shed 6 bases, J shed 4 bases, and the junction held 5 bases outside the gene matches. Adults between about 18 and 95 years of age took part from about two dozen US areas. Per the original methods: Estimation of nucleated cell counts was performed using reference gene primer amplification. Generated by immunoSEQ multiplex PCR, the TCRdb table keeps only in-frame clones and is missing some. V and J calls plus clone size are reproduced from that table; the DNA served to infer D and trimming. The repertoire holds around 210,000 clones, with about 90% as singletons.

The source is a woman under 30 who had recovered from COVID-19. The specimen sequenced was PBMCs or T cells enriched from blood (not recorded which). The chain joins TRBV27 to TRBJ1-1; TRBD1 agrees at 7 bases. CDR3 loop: CASSLRGVTEAFF. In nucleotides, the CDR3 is TGTGCCAGCAGCCTCAGGGGGGTCACTGAAGCTTTCTTT.